This entry is about one TCR beta chain. This record comes from a study of blood T cell repertoires in COVID-19. Background on the study: PBMCs, B-cell-depleted T cells, or T cells were the source of the cDNA or gDNA that made up the material.

Clinical history reported by participants formed the basis on which cohorts were assigned. Original processing notes: Amplified reference gene primers provided the basis for estimating nucleated cell counts. Generated by immunoSEQ multiplex PCR, the TCRdb table keeps only in-frame clones and is missing some. The V and J calls and clone size come from that table; D and trimming were worked out from the DNA. Of some 320,000 clones listed, under 90% are singletons. With 3 bases removed from V and 3 bases from J, the gap between germline ends came to 9 bases. Germline V gives CDR1 MNHEY, CDR2 SMNVEV (reference sequence). The CDR3 runs 13 residues.

This clonotype was obtained from a man aged 55 to 69 who had recovered from COVID-19. The chain joins TRBV27 to TRBJ2-7, with D possibly matching TRBD1 (5 bases). Sequencing was carried out using PBMCs or T cells enriched from blood (not recorded which). The CDR3 here is CASSFQGYYEQYF. The CDR3 coding sequence is TGTGCCAGCAGTTTCCAGGGATACTACGAGCAGTACTTC.